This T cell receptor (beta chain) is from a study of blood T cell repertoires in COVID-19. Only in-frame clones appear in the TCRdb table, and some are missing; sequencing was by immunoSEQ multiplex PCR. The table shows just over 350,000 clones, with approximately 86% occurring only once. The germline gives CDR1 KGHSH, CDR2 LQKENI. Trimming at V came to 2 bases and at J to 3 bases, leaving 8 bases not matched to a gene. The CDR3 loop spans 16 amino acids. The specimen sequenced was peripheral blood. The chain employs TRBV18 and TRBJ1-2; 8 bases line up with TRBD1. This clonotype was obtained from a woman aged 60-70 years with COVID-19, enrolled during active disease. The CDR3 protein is CASSPVPGQADYGYTF. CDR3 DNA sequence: TGTGCCAGCTCACCAGTGCCGGGACAGGCTGACTATGGCTACACCTTC.